Below, 31 T cell receptor beta chains from the same sample are listed, as sequenced in a study of T-cell memory formation after mild COVID-19 listed by TCRdb under 2021. The library was obtained by 5' RACE. The sequencer was an Illumina NovaSeq 6000. The public reads were reanalyzed by TCRdb: fastp trimming at Q25, MiXCR alignment, in-frame beta chains only. Duplicate CDR3 protein sequences are folded into a single record with the most common DNA and genes. The sample yields about 130,000 distinct CDR3 sequences; about 6.5% were counted once. Clones ranked in the top ten supply around 2% of the sample. The sample taken for sequencing was PBMCs or a T cell subset sorted from them (not recorded which). These receptors were collected from an adult woman who had mild COVID-19 (a few samples of this study predate the infection). The sample titles of this study are shuffled in the database, so cell type and time point are left out; the donor was told from shared clones.

This clonotype occurred many times. The chain carries TRBV30 and TRBJ2-3; no reliable D call. Trimming shortened V by 5 bases and J by 1 base, and 13 bases separated the two germline ends. Germline V gene lookup returns CDR1 GTSNPN and CDR2 SVGIG (reference sequence). This CDR3 comprises 14 residues. DNA of the CDR3: TGTGCCTGGGGCCCTAAGGCGGGCACAGATACGCAGTATTTT. Translating gives CAWGPKAGTDTQYF.

This clonotype was observed a handful of times. V is TRBV11-3 and J is TRBJ1-1; D ambiguous. V was shortened by 2 bases and J by 4 bases, with 5 bases between the two germline ends. From germline, CDR1 is SGHNT and CDR2 YENEEA. The CDR3 loop spans 12 amino acids. The CDR3 sequence is CASSLPPTEAFF. The CDR3 DNA reads TGTGCCAGCAGCTTACCCCCCACTGAAGCTTTCTTT.

The chain links TRBV12-3 or TRBV12-4 to TRBJ1-1, with 7 bases identical to TRBD1. J was trimmed by 4 bases and V by 2 bases; bases with no gene match: 4. The CDR3 loop spans 14 amino acids. The CDR3 protein is CASSLQGGRTEAFF. The CDR3 DNA is TGTGCCAGCAGTTTACAGGGGGGACGCACTGAAGCTTTCTTT.

J is TRBJ2-7 and V is TRBV7-9; 7 bases align to TRBD2. Germline assignment: CDR1 SEHNR and CDR2 FQNEAQ (reference sequence). CDR3 length equals 14 residues. The V segment lost 5 bases and the J segment 3 bases; nucleotides outside the gene matches: 7. The DNA for the CDR3 is TGTGCCAGCAGCCAACGACTAGCCGACTACGAGCAGTACTTC. This encodes CASSQRLADYEQYF.

The chain uses TRBV7-2 and TRBJ2-3, with 7 bases matching TRBD2. V lost 2 bases to trimming and J lost 2 bases; unmatched junction nucleotides: 4. This CDR3 has 15 residues. The germline V gene has CDR1 SGHTA and CDR2 FQGNSA. The CDR3, as DNA: TGTGCCAGCAGCTTAAGTCTAGCGGCCACAGATACGCAGTATTTT. It translates to CASSLSLAATDTQYF.

This clonotype was counted at least ten times. The V and J genes are TRBV20-1 and TRBJ2-1, with 9 nucleotides matching TRBD2. The germline CDR1 and CDR2 sequences are DFQATT and SNEGSKA (reference sequence). The V gene end was trimmed by 4 bases and the J gene end by 6 bases; junction bases not matched to a gene: 16. The CDR3 consists of 17 residues. The CDR3 spells CSAKGSPASGAVNEQFF. The CDR3 nucleotides read TGCAGTGCTAAAGGATCCCCGGCTAGCGGGGCCGTCAATGAGCAGTTCTTC.

The sample holds a few counts of this clonotype. This chain uses TRBV6-2 or TRBV6-3 with TRBJ1-1, with a tentative D call TRBD1 (5 bases). Germline CDR1 reads MNHEY; CDR2 reads SVGEGT. The V and J ends lost 8 bases and 2 bases respectively, with 12 bases between them. This CDR3 is 13 amino acids long. The CDR3 here is CASEFRDNTEAFF. The CDR3 DNA sequence: TGTGCCAGCGAATTCAGGGACAACACTGAAGCTTTCTTT.

The genes are TRBV5-5 and TRBJ1-1, with D hard to call. V was pared by 1 base and J by 5 bases, with 6 bases between. Looked up from germline, CDR1 is SGHKS and CDR2 is YYEKEE (reference sequence). The CDR3 is made up of 12 amino acids. CDR3 amino acids: CASSLWETEAFF. The CDR3, as DNA: TGTGCCAGCAGCTTGTGGGAGACTGAAGCTTTCTTT.

In its sample, this clonotype was seen a few times. V usage is TRBV25-1 and J usage is TRBJ2-5; D is ambiguous. V lost 6 bases and J lost 7, with 9 bases in between. Germline V gene data show CDR1 as MGHDK and CDR2 as SYGVNS. The CDR3 totals 11 residues. CDR3 loop: CASSQVATQYF. Here the CDR3 DNA reads TGTGCCAGCAGCCAAGTAGCGACCCAGTACTTC.

This clonotype came up many times. The chain recombines TRBV4-2 with TRBJ2-5; TRBD2 might be the D (5 bases). Germline V gene lookup returns CDR1 LGHNA and CDR2 YNFKEQ. The CDR3 is made up of 17 amino acids. V was trimmed by 2 bases and J by 5 bases, leaving 21 bases between them. The chain's CDR3 is CASSQRRTDYVGETQYF. For the CDR3, the DNA is TGTGCCAGCAGCCAAAGAAGGACTGACTACGTTGGGGAGACCCAGTACTTC.

This clonotype was seen repeatedly, ten times or more. The V call is TRBV20-1, the J call TRBJ2-2; D is possibly TRBD2 (5 bases). This CDR3 is 14 amino acids long. The V end was cut by 0 bases, the J end by 4 bases, with 9 bases between. CDR1 is DFQATT and CDR2 is SNEGSKA in the germline V gene (reference sequence). CDR3 DNA: TGCAGTGCTAGAGAGCCGGGAACCACCGGGGAGCTGTTTTTT. Its translation: CSAREPGTTGELFF.

This clonotype was seen only a few times. For the CDR3, the DNA is TGTGCCAGCGGTAGAAACTCTGGAAACACCATATATTTT. This encodes CASGRNSGNTIYF. V gene TRBV12-3 or TRBV12-4 combines with J gene TRBJ1-3; the D is unclear. The V end was cut by 8 bases, the J end by 0 bases, with 8 bases between. This CDR3 is built from 13 residues.

This clonotype was counted at least ten times. The V call is TRBV30, the J call TRBJ2-7; 7 bases align to TRBD1. The germline gives CDR1 GTSNPN, CDR2 SVGIG (reference sequence). The CDR3 is made up of 14 amino acids. The J segment lost 0 bases and the V segment lost 5 bases, leaving 7 bases of the junction unmatched. CDR3 residues: CAWDKGGSSYEQYF. DNA of the CDR3: TGTGCCTGGGACAAAGGGGGCAGCTCCTACGAGCAGTACTTC.

The genes are TRBV7-2 and TRBJ2-7; D possibly corresponds to TRBD2 (5 bases). Trimming cost V 2 bases and J 7 bases, with 18 bases left between them. The CDR3 covers 15 residues. Germline CDR1 SGHTA, CDR2 FQGNSA. CDR3 bases: TGTGCCAGCAGCTTACCTTGGGGTTTTCGAGGGGAGCAGTACTTC. It is translated as CASSLPWGFRGEQYF.

Many counts were recorded for this clonotype. This CDR3 reads CASSPLAGVTDTQYF. The CDR3 DNA follows: TGTGCCAGCAGTCCCCTAGCGGGAGTTACAGATACGCAGTATTTT. This chain links TRBV12-3 or TRBV12-4 with TRBJ2-3; 10 bases fit TRBD2. There are 15 residues in the CDR3. Unmatched junction bases numbered 5, after V lost 5 bases and J lost 3 bases.

This clonotype showed up just a few times. The rearrangement links TRBV7-6 to TRBJ1-6, with 8 bases aligning to TRBD1. This CDR3 contains 15 residues. Germline V CDR1 and CDR2: SGHVS, FNYEAQ. The V and J ends lost 4 bases and 7 bases, in that order; junction bases with no gene match: 6. CDR3 residues: CASSSRQGNNSPLHF. The CDR3 DNA is TGTGCCAGCAGCTCGAGACAGGGGAACAATTCACCCCTCCACTTT.

This clonotype was recorded many times. The chain recombines TRBV5-1 with TRBJ2-2, with D tentatively TRBD1 (5 bases). The V gene's germline CDR1 is SGHRS and CDR2 YFSETQ. V shed 5 bases and J shed 0 bases, with 11 bases lying between them. There are 15 residues in the CDR3. Written as DNA, the CDR3 is TGCGCCAGCAGTTTCAGGGCGTCGAACACCGGGGAGCTGTTTTTT. Its translation: CASSFRASNTGELFF.

The sample holds a few counts of this clonotype. The J gene is TRBJ1-1, the V gene TRBV12-3 or TRBV12-4, with a possible D match to TRBD1 (5 bases). The V end was cut by 3 bases, the J end by 0 bases, with 29 bases between. The CDR3 has 21 amino acids. The CDR3 protein is CASSFLGWGKRRERMNTEAFF. CDR3 nucleotides: TGTGCCAGCAGTTTCTTAGGTTGGGGGAAACGTCGGGAGAGAATGAACACTGAAGCTTTCTTT.

This clonotype was seen a handful of times. V is TRBV7-2 and J is TRBJ1-2; D gene uncertain. Deletions cut 0 bases from V and 4 bases from J, with 9 bases between. The germline V gene has CDR1 SGHTA and CDR2 FQGNSA. CDR3 length: 14 residues. The CDR3 loop reads CASSLAPTPYGYTF. For the CDR3, the DNA is TGTGCCAGCAGCTTAGCCCCGACCCCCTATGGCTACACCTTC.

The genes are TRBV5-6 and TRBJ1-1; 10 bases align to TRBD1. Looked up from germline, CDR1 is SGHDT and CDR2 is YYEEEE. V gave up 2 bases and J gave up 1 base; unmatched junction bases: 2. CDR3 length equals 15 residues. For the CDR3, the DNA is TGTGCCAGCAGCTTACGGGACAGGGGGAACACTGAAGCTTTCTTT. Translated: CASSLRDRGNTEAFF.

This clonotype was counted only a few times. The chain couples TRBV24-1 to TRBJ2-7, with 14 bases identical to TRBD2. V trimming: 5 bases; J trimming: 5 bases; junction bases outside the gene matches: 4. The CDR3 is made up of 15 amino acids. Germline assignment: CDR1 KGHDR and CDR2 SFDVKD. CDR3 region: CATSARTSGRNEQYF. The CDR3 DNA sequence: TGTGCCACCAGTGCCCGGACTAGCGGGAGGAACGAGCAGTACTTC.

The table lists this clonotype with many counts. J is TRBJ2-7 and V is TRBV20-1, with D perhaps TRBD1 (5 bases). V was pared by 0 bases and J by 5 bases, with 11 bases between. Germline V gives CDR1 DFQATT, CDR2 SNEGSKA (reference sequence). The CDR3 is made up of 13 amino acids. In DNA form, the CDR3 reads TGCAGTGCTAGAGACGTCAGGGATCACGAGCAGTACTTC. This gives the protein CSARDVRDHEQYF.

Ten or more counts support this clonotype. The CDR3 spells CASSYPGQYNEQFF. CDR3 nucleotides: TGTGCCAGCAGCTACCCGGGACAGTACAATGAGCAGTTCTTC. The rearrangement links TRBV7-2 to TRBJ2-1; the match to TRBD1 covers 7 bases. The J segment lost 4 bases and the V segment lost 4 bases, leaving 4 bases of the junction unmatched. Germline V CDR1 and CDR2: SGHTA, FQGNSA. The CDR3 is 14 amino acids. The variable domain in full, with the rest retrieved from reference TRBV7-2 and TRBJ2-1, is GAGVSQSPSNKVTEKGKDVELRCDPISGHTALYWYRQSLGQGLEFLIYFQGNSAPDKSGLPSDRFSAERTGGSVSTLTIQRTQQEDSAVYLCASSYPGQYNEQFFGPGTRLTVL.

V gene TRBV3-1 combines with J gene TRBJ1-5; D is unresolved. The CDR3 length is 14 residues. Germline V lookup: CDR1 LGHDT, CDR2 YNNKEL (reference sequence). V shed 1 base and J shed 7 bases, with 11 bases lying between them. The CDR3 nucleotides read TGTGCCAGCAGCCAAGGACCTAATGGACAGCCCCAGCATTTT. Its translation: CASSQGPNGQPQHF.

This clonotype was counted many times. The J gene is TRBJ2-3, the V gene TRBV30; TRBD2 matches at 8 bases. Germline CDR1 reads GTSNPN; CDR2 reads SVGIG (reference sequence). The CDR3 has 15 amino acids. V lost 5 bases to trimming and J lost 0 bases; unmatched junction nucleotides: 7. CDR3: CAWAGVAGSTDTQYF. The CDR3 DNA reads as TGTGCCTGGGCCGGGGTAGCGGGGAGCACAGATACGCAGTATTTT.

The chain recombines TRBV4-3 with TRBJ2-7; D remains ambiguous. The CDR3 length is 14 residues. Per germline, CDR1 LGHNA and CDR2 YSLEER. V was clipped by 4 bases and J by 4 bases, with 14 bases between them. CDR3 bases: TGCGCCAGCAGCCTGGAAGTCGGACGGTACGAGCAGTACTTC. Translating gives CASSLEVGRYEQYF.

The V gene is TRBV5-1, the J gene TRBJ2-7; D tentatively reads TRBD1 or TRBD2 (5 bases each). The V gene lost 3 bases and the J gene lost 3 bases, with 13 bases spanning the gap. Germline values: CDR1 SGHRS, CDR2 YFSETQ. The length of the CDR3 is 14 residues. In nucleotides, the CDR3 is TGCGCCAGCAGCTACCTGGGACCGAGCTACGAGCAGTACTTC. Translated, it gives CASSYLGPSYEQYF.

This clonotype has a handful of counts. CDR3 bases: TGTGCCAGCCGAAGGGGGACTAGCGGGAGAGACAATGAGCAGTTCTTC. It yields the protein CASRRGTSGRDNEQFF. This chain connects TRBV4-2 to TRBJ2-1, with 14 nucleotides matching TRBD2. V shed 8 bases and J 5 bases; nucleotides not matched to a gene: 8. Germline CDR1 is LGHNA and CDR2 is YNFKEQ. This CDR3 is 16 amino acids long.

The chain couples TRBV12-3 or TRBV12-4 to TRBJ2-7, with TRBD2 as a possible D gene (6 bases). V dropped 7 bases and J dropped 4 bases, with 23 bases sitting between them. There are 16 residues in the CDR3. This CDR3 is CASTRISGGGIYEQYF. The DNA for the CDR3 is TGTGCCAGCACCCGAATTAGCGGTGGAGGGATATACGAGCAGTACTTC.

This clonotype was recorded a few times. The rearrangement links TRBV18 to TRBJ2-1; the match to TRBD1 covers 7 bases. CDR1 and CDR2 (germline): KGHSH, LQKENI. The trim removed 2 bases at V and 1 base at J, leaving 5 bases unmatched. The CDR3 has 16 amino acids. The CDR3 region is CASSPFGQESYNEQFF. CDR3 nucleotides: TGTGCCAGCTCACCATTCGGACAGGAGTCCTACAATGAGCAGTTCTTC.

The chain is built from TRBV21-1 and TRBJ2-1; TRBD1, the D gene given by the table, was not confirmed from the DNA. TRBV21-1 is a recognized pseudogene. The length of the CDR3 is 15 residues. CDR3 in amino acids: CASSKEGFQNNEQFF. For the CDR3, the DNA is TGTGCCAGCAGCAAAGAGGGGTTTCAGAACAATGAGCAGTTCTTC.